A selection of T cell receptor beta chains follows, all from one sample in a study of graft-versus-host responses after intestinal transplantation. The method was immunoSEQ multiplex PCR; TCRdb's version includes in-frame clones alone and lacks a portion of them. The profile shows 43,000 or so clones, over 80% of them singletons. The sequencing used PBMCs, collected around 800 days after a first intestinal transplant, on the day of a second. The receptor source for this set is a human patient who received an intestinal transplant, so some T cells may come from the graft donor. The CDR3 runs from the conserved cysteine through the conserved F or W. Fields, in order: V gene, clone size, J gene, D gene, CDR3 protein, CDR3 DNA. A D gene is named only where the DNA matches it firmly. For some rows the clone size is stated as once, few or many, or as a class when expanded; others skip it.

V gene: TRBV29-1
clone size: .
J gene: TRBJ1-2
D gene: .
CDR3 protein: CSVEGVRYGYTF
CDR3 DNA: TGCAGCGTTGAAGGGGTGCGTTACGGCTACACCTTC

V gene: TRBV9
clone size: .
J gene: TRBJ2-7
D gene: TRBD1
CDR3 protein: CASSPRTGSNYEQYF
CDR3 DNA: TGTGCCAGCAGCCCGCGGACAGGGAGCAACTACGAGCAGTACTTC

V gene: TRBV11-1
clone size: .
J gene: TRBJ2-3
D gene: TRBD1
CDR3 protein: CASSSGQGQTDTQYF
CDR3 DNA: TGTGCCAGCAGCTCGGGACAGGGTCAGACAGATACGCAGTATTTT

V gene: TRBV6-1
clone size: .
J gene: TRBJ2-1
D gene: TRBD2
CDR3 protein: CASRERERGEQFF
CDR3 DNA: TGTGCCAGCAGGGAGCGGGAGAGGGGGGAGCAGTTCTTC

V gene: TRBV6-5
clone size: once
J gene: TRBJ1-2
D gene: .
CDR3 protein: CASELNRNNYGYTF
CDR3 DNA: TGTGCCAGCGAATTAAACAGGAATAACTATGGCTACACCTTC

V gene: TRBV28
clone size: .
J gene: TRBJ1-5
D gene: .
CDR3 protein: CASSSTYLRLRFSNQPQHF
CDR3 DNA: TGTGCCAGCAGTTCTACCTATCTGAGATTGAGGTTTAGCAATCAGCCCCAGCATTTT

V gene: TRBV19
clone size: once
J gene: TRBJ2-7
D gene: .
CDR3 protein: CASRMGRNYEQYF
CDR3 DNA: TGTGCCAGTAGAATGGGCAGGAATTACGAGCAGTACTTC

V gene: TRBV7-9
clone size: .
J gene: TRBJ1-4
D gene: TRBD1
CDR3 protein: CASSTKTGVGDEKLFF
CDR3 DNA: TGTGCCAGCAGCACCAAAACAGGGGTGGGGGATGAAAAACTGTTTTTT

V gene: TRBV5-6
clone size: .
J gene: TRBJ2-7
D gene: TRBD1
CDR3 protein: CASSLDRWLSYEQYF
CDR3 DNA: TGTGCCAGCAGTTTGGACAGGTGGCTAAGCTACGAGCAGTACTTC

V gene: TRBV15
clone size: .
J gene: TRBJ2-1
D gene: .
CDR3 protein: CATSVLGVGHNEQFF
CDR3 DNA: TGTGCCACCAGCGTCCTGGGAGTAGGCCACAATGAGCAGTTCTTC

V gene: TRBV27
clone size: .
J gene: TRBJ2-1
D gene: TRBD2
CDR3 protein: CASSPGTSGYNEQFF
CDR3 DNA: TGTGCCAGCAGCCCCGGGACTAGCGGATACAATGAGCAGTTCTTC

V gene: TRBV5-4
clone size: .
J gene: TRBJ2-2
D gene: .
CDR3 protein: CASTTYPWAPQGLFF
CDR3 DNA: TGTGCCAGCACCACTTACCCGTGGGCACCTCAAGGGCTGTTTTTT

V gene: TRBV7-6
clone size: .
J gene: TRBJ2-7
D gene: .
CDR3 protein: CASSLGGGPNEQYF
CDR3 DNA: TGTGCCAGCAGCTTAGGAGGAGGACCCAACGAGCAGTACTTC

V gene: TRBV9
clone size: .
J gene: TRBJ2-5
D gene: .
CDR3 protein: CASSWRGGLRETQYF
CDR3 DNA: TGTGCCAGCAGCTGGAGGGGGGGCTTGCGAGAGACCCAGTACTTC

V gene: TRBV6-6
clone size: once
J gene: TRBJ1-1
D gene: .
CDR3 protein: CASSYSVTANTEAFF
CDR3 DNA: TGTGCCAGCAGTTACTCTGTGACGGCGAACACTGAAGCTTTCTTT

V gene: TRBV9
clone size: once
J gene: TRBJ2-7
D gene: .
CDR3 protein: CASAPGSVAYEQYF
CDR3 DNA: TGTGCCAGCGCCCCGGGTAGCGTGGCCTACGAGCAGTACTTC

V gene: TRBV27
clone size: .
J gene: TRBJ2-5
D gene: .
CDR3 protein: CASSLRSPETQYF
CDR3 DNA: TGTGCCAGCAGTTTAAGGAGCCCAGAGACCCAGTACTTC

V gene: TRBV6-5
clone size: .
J gene: TRBJ2-1
D gene: .
CDR3 protein: CASSYSGDYEQFF
CDR3 DNA: TGTGCCAGCAGTTACTCCGGGGACTATGAGCAGTTCTTC

V gene: TRBV25-1
clone size: .
J gene: TRBJ1-5
D gene: .
CDR3 protein: CASSGHNQPQHF
CDR3 DNA: TGTGCCAGCAGTGGTCACAATCAGCCCCAGCATTTT

V gene: TRBV4-1
clone size: .
J gene: TRBJ2-1
D gene: TRBD1
CDR3 protein: CASSQSRMDRGPRPNNEQFF
CDR3 DNA: TGCGCCAGCAGCCAATCAAGGATGGACAGGGGCCCTCGCCCCAACAATGAGCAGTTCTTC

V gene: TRBV6-1
clone size: .
J gene: TRBJ2-7
D gene: TRBD1
CDR3 protein: CASEDRGYEQYF
CDR3 DNA: TGTGCCAGCGAGGACAGGGGGTACGAGCAGTACTTC

V gene: TRBV2
clone size: .
J gene: TRBJ2-7
D gene: .
CDR3 protein: CASSIDRTYEQYF
CDR3 DNA: TGTGCCAGCTCTATCGACAGGACCTACGAGCAGTACTTC

V gene: TRBV28
clone size: .
J gene: TRBJ2-1
D gene: TRBD2
CDR3 protein: CASSSGTSGRKSYNEQFF
CDR3 DNA: TGTGCCAGCAGTTCCGGGACTAGCGGGAGGAAGTCCTACAATGAGCAGTTCTTC

V gene: TRBV5-1
clone size: .
J gene: TRBJ2-7
D gene: TRBD2
CDR3 protein: CASSTGLADYEQYF
CDR3 DNA: TGCGCCAGCAGCACGGGACTAGCGGACTACGAGCAGTACTTC

V gene: TRBV6-1
clone size: .
J gene: TRBJ2-3
D gene: TRBD1
CDR3 protein: CASSEHRDRGSDTQYF
CDR3 DNA: TGTGCCAGCAGTGAGCACCGGGACAGGGGATCAGATACGCAGTATTTT

V gene: TRBV7-6
clone size: .
J gene: TRBJ1-4
D gene: .
CDR3 protein: CASSLEVNGGGKTVF
CDR3 DNA: TGTGCCAGCAGCTTAGAAGTTAACGGCGGGGGAAAAACTGTTTTT

V gene: TRBV5-4
clone size: .
J gene: TRBJ1-1
D gene: .
CDR3 protein: CASSPGSTEAFF
CDR3 DNA: TGTGCCAGCAGCCCAGGGTCCACTGAAGCTTTCTTT

V gene: TRBV7-8
clone size: .
J gene: TRBJ1-2
D gene: .
CDR3 protein: CASSPRTTGRYGYTF
CDR3 DNA: TGTGCCAGCAGCCCCAGGACCACAGGGAGATATGGCTACACCTTC

V gene: TRBV10-3
clone size: .
J gene: TRBJ2-7
D gene: .
CDR3 protein: CAISDRISSYEQYF
CDR3 DNA: TGTGCCATCAGTGACCGGATCTCTTCCTACGAGCAGTACTTC

V gene: TRBV18
clone size: .
J gene: TRBJ1-2
D gene: TRBD1
CDR3 protein: CASSPEPGQGYGYTF
CDR3 DNA: TGTGCCAGCTCACCAGAACCGGGACAGGGATACGGCTACACCTTC

V gene: TRBV9
clone size: .
J gene: TRBJ2-7
D gene: TRBD2
CDR3 protein: CASSRLTSGRHEQYF
CDR3 DNA: TGTGCCAGCAGCCGACTTACTAGCGGGAGGCACGAGCAGTACTTC

V gene: TRBV18
clone size: .
J gene: TRBJ2-3
D gene: .
CDR3 protein: CASSPLGSATDTQYF
CDR3 DNA: TGTGCCAGCTCACCCTTGGGGTCAGCTACAGATACGCAGTATTTT

V gene: TRBV5-1
clone size: .
J gene: TRBJ2-5
D gene: .
CDR3 protein: CASSRGQEETQYF
CDR3 DNA: TGCGCCAGCAGTCGGGGGCAGGAAGAGACCCAGTACTTC

V gene: TRBV5-6
clone size: .
J gene: TRBJ2-3
D gene: .
CDR3 protein: CASSLGRTSTDTQYF
CDR3 DNA: TGTGCCAGCAGCTTGGGCAGGACAAGCACAGATACGCAGTATTTT

V gene: TRBV28
clone size: .
J gene: TRBJ1-6
D gene: .
CDR3 protein: CASSSPRGGPDSPLHF
CDR3 DNA: TGTGCCAGCAGTTCCCCTAGGGGGGGGCCGGATTCACCCCTCCACTTT

V gene: TRBV9
clone size: .
J gene: TRBJ1-1
D gene: TRBD1
CDR3 protein: CASSETGSRVTEAFF
CDR3 DNA: TGTGCCAGCAGCGAGACAGGGTCGAGGGTGACTGAAGCTTTCTTT

V gene: TRBV2
clone size: .
J gene: TRBJ1-3
D gene: .
CDR3 protein: CASMGGFSGNTIYF
CDR3 DNA: TGTGCCAGCATGGGTGGGTTCTCTGGAAACACCATATATTTT

V gene: TRBV27
clone size: .
J gene: TRBJ1-1
D gene: .
CDR3 protein: CASSLGRGNEAFF
CDR3 DNA: TGTGCCAGCAGTTTAGGGCGGGGGAATGAAGCTTTCTTT

V gene: TRBV30
clone size: .
J gene: TRBJ1-1
D gene: .
CDR3 protein: CAWSVYTTEAFF
CDR3 DNA: TGTGCCTGGAGTGTATACACCACTGAAGCTTTCTTT

V gene: TRBV6-1
clone size: .
J gene: TRBJ2-1
D gene: TRBD2
CDR3 protein: CASSVGTSGSYEQFF
CDR3 DNA: TGTGCCAGCAGTGTCGGGACTAGCGGGAGTTATGAGCAGTTCTTC

V gene: TRBV7-8
clone size: once
J gene: TRBJ1-6
D gene: .
CDR3 protein: CASTAQTSPLHF
CDR3 DNA: TGTGCCAGCACCGCCCAAACTTCACCCCTCCACTTT

V gene: TRBV5-5
clone size: .
J gene: TRBJ1-1
D gene: .
CDR3 protein: CASSLADYTEAFF
CDR3 DNA: TGTGCCAGCAGCTTGGCCGATTACACTGAAGCTTTCTTT

V gene: TRBV15
clone size: .
J gene: TRBJ2-1
D gene: TRBD2
CDR3 protein: CATSRGIGLADNEQFF
CDR3 DNA: TGTGCCACCAGCAGAGGCATTGGACTAGCGGACAATGAGCAGTTCTTC

V gene: TRBV7-9
clone size: .
J gene: TRBJ2-5
D gene: .
CDR3 protein: CASSLVDSTPQETQYF
CDR3 DNA: TGTGCCAGCAGCTTAGTGGACAGTACTCCCCAAGAGACCCAGTACTTC

V gene: TRBV4-2
clone size: .
J gene: TRBJ2-3
D gene: TRBD2
CDR3 protein: CASSPGLAGDTDTQYF
CDR3 DNA: TGTGCCAGCAGCCCGGGACTAGCGGGGGACACAGATACGCAGTATTTT

V gene: TRBV6-1
clone size: .
J gene: TRBJ2-1
D gene: .
CDR3 protein: CASSERLRDEQFF
CDR3 DNA: TGTGCCAGCAGTGAACGGCTCCGGGATGAGCAGTTCTTC

V gene: TRBV1
clone size: .
J gene: TRBJ2-6
D gene: .
CDR3 protein: CTSRVPRLCTNRANVLTF
CDR3 DNA: TGCACCAGCAGGGTTCCACGTTTGTGCACAAATCGGGCCAACGTCCTGACTTTC

V gene: TRBV5-1
clone size: .
J gene: TRBJ1-4
D gene: .
CDR3 protein: CASSLRETEEKLFF
CDR3 DNA: TGCGCCAGCAGCCTCCGGGAGACAGAAGAAAAACTGTTTTTT

V gene: TRBV9
clone size: .
J gene: TRBJ2-7
D gene: TRBD2
CDR3 protein: CASSVGSGGGEQYF
CDR3 DNA: TGTGCCAGCAGCGTAGGTAGCGGGGGCGGCGAGCAGTACTTC

V gene: TRBV18
clone size: .
J gene: TRBJ1-4
D gene: .
CDR3 protein: CASSRDSTRGTNEKLFF
CDR3 DNA: TGTGCCAGCTCACGTGATTCTACTAGGGGGACTAATGAAAAACTGTTTTTT